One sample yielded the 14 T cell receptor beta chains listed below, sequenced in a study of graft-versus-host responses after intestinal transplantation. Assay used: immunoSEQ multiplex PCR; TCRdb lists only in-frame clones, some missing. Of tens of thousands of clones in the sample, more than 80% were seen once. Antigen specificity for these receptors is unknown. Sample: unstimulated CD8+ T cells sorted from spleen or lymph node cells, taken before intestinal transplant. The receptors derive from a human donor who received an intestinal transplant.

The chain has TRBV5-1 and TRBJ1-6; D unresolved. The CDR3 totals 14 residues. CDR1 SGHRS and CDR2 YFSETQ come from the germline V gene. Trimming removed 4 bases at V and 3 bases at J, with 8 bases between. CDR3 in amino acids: CASSPSSYNSPLHF. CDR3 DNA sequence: TGCGCCAGCAGCCCCTCTAGCTATAATTCACCCCTCCACTTT.

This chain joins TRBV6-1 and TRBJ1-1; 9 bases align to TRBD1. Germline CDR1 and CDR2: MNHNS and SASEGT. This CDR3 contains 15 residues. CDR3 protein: CAAPRQGDYNTEAFF. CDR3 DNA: TGTGCAGCGCCCCGACAGGGGGATTATAACACTGAAGCTTTCTTT.

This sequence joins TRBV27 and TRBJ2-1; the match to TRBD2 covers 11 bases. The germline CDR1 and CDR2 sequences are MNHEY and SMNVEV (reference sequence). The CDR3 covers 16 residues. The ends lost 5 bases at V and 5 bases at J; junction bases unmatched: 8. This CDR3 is CASSPSTSGGDNEQFF. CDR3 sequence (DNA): TGTGCCAGCAGTCCCTCAACTAGCGGGGGTGACAATGAGCAGTTCTTC.

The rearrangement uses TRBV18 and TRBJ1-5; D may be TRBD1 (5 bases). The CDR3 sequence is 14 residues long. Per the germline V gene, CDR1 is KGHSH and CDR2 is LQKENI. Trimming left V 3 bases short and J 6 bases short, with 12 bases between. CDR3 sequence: CASSPKGMGQPQHF. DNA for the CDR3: TGTGCCAGCTCACCGAAGGGGATGGGTCAGCCCCAGCATTTT.

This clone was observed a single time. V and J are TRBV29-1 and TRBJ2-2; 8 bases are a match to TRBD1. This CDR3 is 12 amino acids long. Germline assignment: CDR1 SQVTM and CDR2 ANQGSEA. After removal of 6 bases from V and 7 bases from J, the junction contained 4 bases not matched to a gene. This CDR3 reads CSVRTGIGELFF. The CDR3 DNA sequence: TGCAGCGTCCGGACAGGGATCGGGGAGCTGTTTTTT.

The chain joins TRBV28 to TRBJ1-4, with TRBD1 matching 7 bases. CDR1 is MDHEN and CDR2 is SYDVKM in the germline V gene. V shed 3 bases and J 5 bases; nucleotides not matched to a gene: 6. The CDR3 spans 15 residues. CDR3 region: CASSLGDRANEKLFF. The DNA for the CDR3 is TGTGCCAGCAGTTTGGGAGACAGGGCGAATGAAAAACTGTTTTTT.

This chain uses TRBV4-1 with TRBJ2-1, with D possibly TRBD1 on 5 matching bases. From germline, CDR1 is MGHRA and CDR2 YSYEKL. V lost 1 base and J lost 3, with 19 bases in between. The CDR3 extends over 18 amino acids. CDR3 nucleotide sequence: TGCGCCAGCAGCCAAGGGGGCTTGGGCTTTTGGCGCTACAATGAGCAGTTCTTC. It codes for CASSQGGLGFWRYNEQFF.

CDR3 DNA: TGTGCCAGCAGTGAGGCGGGGGAGGGCAATCAGCCCCAGCATTTT. Its protein product is CASSEAGEGNQPQHF. The rearrangement joins TRBV6-1 to TRBJ1-5, with D possibly matching TRBD1 (5 bases). The V end lost 3 bases, the J end lost 2 bases, and 11 bases lay between the germline ends. The germline gives CDR1 MNHNS, CDR2 SASEGT. The CDR3 runs 15 residues.

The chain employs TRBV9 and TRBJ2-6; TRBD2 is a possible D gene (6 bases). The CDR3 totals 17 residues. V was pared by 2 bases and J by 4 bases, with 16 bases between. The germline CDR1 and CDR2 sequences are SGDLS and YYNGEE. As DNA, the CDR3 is TGTGCCAGCAGCGTTTCGTTTCGGGGGTCAGGGGCCAACGTCCTGACTTTC. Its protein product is CASSVSFRGSGANVLTF. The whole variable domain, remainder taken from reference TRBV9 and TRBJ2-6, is DSGVTQTPKHLITATGQRVTLRCSPRSGDLSVYWYQQSLDQGLQFLIQYYNGEERAKGNILERFSAQQFPDLHSELNLSSLELGDSALYFCASSVSFRGSGANVLTFGAGSRLTVL.

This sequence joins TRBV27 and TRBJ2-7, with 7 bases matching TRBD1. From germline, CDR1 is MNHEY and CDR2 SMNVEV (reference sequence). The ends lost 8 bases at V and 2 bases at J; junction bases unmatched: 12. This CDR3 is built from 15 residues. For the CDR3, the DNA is TGTGCCAGCGGCTCGGGAATTGGACAGGCCTACGAGCAGTACTTC. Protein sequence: CASGSGIGQAYEQYF.

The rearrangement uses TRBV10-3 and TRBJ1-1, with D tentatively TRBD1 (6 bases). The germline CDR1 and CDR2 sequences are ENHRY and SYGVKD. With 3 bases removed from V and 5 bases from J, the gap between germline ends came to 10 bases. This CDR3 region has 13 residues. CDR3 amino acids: CAISDRGWTEAFF. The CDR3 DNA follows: TGTGCCATCAGTGACAGGGGATGGACTGAAGCTTTCTTT.

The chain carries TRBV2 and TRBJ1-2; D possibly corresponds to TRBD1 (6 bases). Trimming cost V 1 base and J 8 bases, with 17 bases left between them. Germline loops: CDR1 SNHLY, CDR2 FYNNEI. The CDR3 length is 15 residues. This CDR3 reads CASSEGQGRDVGYTF. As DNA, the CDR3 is TGTGCCAGCAGTGAAGGCCAGGGGAGGGATGTGGGCTACACCTTC.

This CDR3 reads CASSPNYSRGPNYGYTF. The CDR3, as DNA: TGTGCCAGCAGTCCAAACTACAGCAGGGGGCCGAACTATGGCTACACCTTC. This chain uses TRBV11-2 with TRBJ1-2; TRBD1 matches at 8 bases. The V gene's germline CDR1 is SGHAT and CDR2 FQNNGV. With V trimmed by 6 bases and J by 2 bases, 14 bases remained unmatched. This CDR3 spans 17 amino acids.

In nucleotides, the CDR3 is TGCAGCGTTTTAAGGGGACTTATGTTCTTC. This encodes CSVLRGLMFF. This rearrangement joins TRBV29-1 to TRBJ2-1, with D perhaps TRBD2 (6 bases). V lost 5 bases and J 15 bases, leaving 14 bases between the germline ends. There are 10 residues in the CDR3. Germline assignment: CDR1 SQVTM and CDR2 ANQGSEA.